Each of the 20 T cell receptor beta chains below was sequenced from the same sample in a study of T-cell memory formation after mild COVID-19. TCRdb called the 5' RACE reads again in MiXCR, with one record for every CDR3 protein. This table holds roughly 110,000 distinct CDR3 sequences, 12% found once. Sequenced: PBMCs or a T cell subset sorted from them (not recorded which). All receptors come from an adult woman who had mild COVID-19 (a few samples of this study predate the infection). Cell type and time point are not known.

This clonotype was seen repeatedly, ten times or more. The chain is built from TRBV7-9 and TRBJ2-1; 9 bases agree with TRBD2. J was trimmed by 12 bases and V by 8 bases; bases with no gene match: 11. The CDR3 runs 13 residues. Germline V CDR1 and CDR2: SEHNR, FQNEAQ (reference sequence). The CDR3 spells CASGGGASPGQFF. The CDR3, as DNA: TGTGCCAGCGGCGGGGGGGCCTCACCGGGGCAGTTCTTC.

The CDR3 nucleotides are TGCAGTGCTAACAGGGCTTACAATGAGCAGTTCTTC. This codes for CSANRAYNEQFF. The chain joins TRBV20-1 to TRBJ2-1; D possibly corresponds to TRBD1 (6 bases). The CDR3 is made up of 12 amino acids. V lost 4 bases, J lost 4 bases, and 8 bases lay in between. Germline V gene sequence: CDR1 DFQATT, CDR2 SNEGSKA (reference sequence).

The sample holds many counts of this clonotype. The V call is TRBV6-2 or TRBV6-3, the J call TRBJ2-7; a weak D match, TRBD2 (6 bases). Trimming removed 0 bases from V and 6 bases from J, with 9 bases in between. CDR1 is MNHEY and CDR2 is SVGEGT in the germline V gene. CDR3 size: 13 residues. CDR3 in DNA: TGTGCCAGCAGTTACTCGGGGGGTGGCGAGCAGTACTTC. Its translation: CASSYSGGGEQYF.

The V gene is TRBV5-1, the J gene TRBJ2-1, with 10 bases matching TRBD1. The junction had 17 bases not matched to a gene; V was cut back by 7 bases and J by 7 bases. This CDR3 contains 17 residues. Germline loops: CDR1 SGHRS, CDR2 YFSETQ. The CDR3 protein is CASGRGQGDPYGNEQFF. CDR3 DNA: TGCGCCAGCGGAAGAGGACAGGGGGATCCCTACGGGAATGAGCAGTTCTTC.

This clonotype was detected only a few times. This chain links TRBV6-2 or TRBV6-3 with TRBJ2-3, with 8 bases fitting TRBD2. CDR3 length: 14 residues. The V gene's germline CDR1 is MNHEY and CDR2 SVGEGT. J gave up 14 bases and V 5 bases, and 15 bases lay outside the gene matches. CDR3 sequence: CASSPNGDTSGGYF. The CDR3 DNA is TGTGCCAGCAGTCCCAATGGGGATACTAGCGGTGGGTATTTT.

This clonotype was recorded a few times. This rearrangement joins TRBV11-2 to TRBJ2-3; 7 bases are a match to TRBD1. CDR1 is SGHAT and CDR2 is FQNNGV in the germline V gene. V lost 4 bases to trimming and J lost 2 bases; unmatched junction nucleotides: 18. The CDR3 consists of 19 residues. This CDR3 reads CASSWGPGQRLDHTDTQYF. In DNA, the CDR3 is TGTGCCAGCAGCTGGGGGCCGGGACAGCGATTGGATCACACAGATACGCAGTATTTT.

This chain connects TRBV7-2 to TRBJ2-3, with D possibly called TRBD1 or TRBD2 (5 bases each). Trimming removed 1 base at V and 7 bases at J, with 15 bases between. The CDR3 totals 15 residues. CDR1 is SGHTA and CDR2 is FQGNSA in the germline V gene. CDR3 residues: CASSLGGTVLNTQYF. The CDR3, as DNA: TGTGCCAGCAGCTTAGGGGGGACGGTCCTCAATACGCAGTATTTT.

The chain recombines TRBV5-6 with TRBJ2-3; 8 nucleotides match TRBD1. Germline V lookup: CDR1 SGHDT, CDR2 YYEEEE. The V and J ends lost 4 bases and 0 bases, in that order; junction bases with no gene match: 7. The CDR3 runs to 16 residues. CDR3 amino acids: CASSPWDRPSTDTQYF. The CDR3, as DNA: TGTGCCAGCAGCCCCTGGGACAGGCCTAGCACAGATACGCAGTATTTT.

The sample holds many counts of this clonotype. The chain has TRBV7-9 and TRBJ2-7; the D gene is possibly TRBD1 (6 bases). CDR3 size: 13 residues. Germline V gene sequence: CDR1 SEHNR, CDR2 FQNEAQ (reference sequence). Trimming took 5 bases from V and 2 from J, leaving 10 bases between them. The CDR3 DNA reads as TGTGCCAGCAGCGAAAACAGGGCCTACGAGCAGTACTTC. As protein: CASSENRAYEQYF.

This clonotype was seen ten or more times. The chain recombines TRBV7-9 with TRBJ2-1; 14 nucleotides agree with TRBD2. The CDR3 sequence is 15 residues long. CDR1 is SEHNR and CDR2 is FQNEAQ in the germline V gene (reference sequence). V lost 3 bases to trimming and J lost 6 bases; unmatched junction nucleotides: 1. The CDR3 region has the DNA TGTGCCAGCAGCTTGGGACTAGCGGGAGTCAATGAGCAGTTCTTC. It specifies CASSLGLAGVNEQFF.

This clonotype was picked up a small number of times. This chain connects TRBV6-6 to TRBJ2-5, with no clear D. CDR1 and CDR2 (germline): MNHNY, SVGAGI (reference sequence). Trimming stripped 1 base from V and 5 bases from J, with 17 bases between. There are 16 residues in the CDR3. CDR3 sequence reads: CASSYFLSPQQETQYF. CDR3 DNA sequence: TGTGCCAGCAGTTACTTCCTGAGCCCCCAGCAGGAGACCCAGTACTTC.

CDR3 coding DNA: TGTGCCAGCAGTGAACGGGGTTTGAAGGTTGAGCAGTTCTTC. Its translation: CASSERGLKVEQFF. This chain uses TRBV2 with TRBJ2-1, with D perhaps matching TRBD2 (5 bases). There are 14 residues in the CDR3. V gave up 2 bases and J gave up 9 bases, with 14 bases separating them. From germline, CDR1 is SNHLY and CDR2 FYNNEI.

The rearrangement uses TRBV7-9 and TRBJ2-7, with a possible D match to TRBD2 (5 bases). Trimming cost V 4 bases and J 0 bases, with 16 bases left between them. This CDR3 has 16 amino acids. The germline V gene has CDR1 SEHNR and CDR2 FQNEAQ (reference sequence). The CDR3 DNA is TGTGCCAGCAGCTCTAGGGCGGTTGACTACTCCTACGAGCAGTACTTC. Translation gives CASSSRAVDYSYEQYF.

The chain has TRBV7-3 and TRBJ2-3; 7 positions match TRBD2. Germline assignment: CDR1 SGHTA and CDR2 FQGTGA. The CDR3 is 15 residues long. V was clipped by 1 base and J by 5 bases; unmatched bases: 6. This CDR3 reads CASSLNSGLGDTQYF. In DNA form, the CDR3 reads TGTGCCAGCAGCTTAAATAGCGGACTAGGAGATACGCAGTATTTT.

This rearrangement joins TRBV6-5 to TRBJ1-1, with 7 bases fitting TRBD1. CDR1 is MNHEY and CDR2 is SVGAGI in the germline V gene. The CDR3 totals 18 residues. J gave up 3 bases and V 6 bases, and 19 bases lay outside the gene matches. CDR3 nucleotides: TGTGCCAGCAGCCTAAGCCCCCTTCTCGACAGGGACGACACTGAAGCTTTCTTT. It specifies CASSLSPLLDRDDTEAFF.

V usage is TRBV5-8 and J usage is TRBJ2-1; 7 nucleotides agree with TRBD1. V was clipped by 0 bases and J by 8 bases; unmatched bases: 5. Germline V gene data show CDR1 as SGHTS and CDR2 as YDEGEE. The CDR3 has 14 residues. CDR3 loop: CASSLGQGTDEQFF. The CDR3 nucleotides are TGTGCCAGCAGCTTGGGACAGGGTACCGATGAGCAGTTCTTC.

This clonotype has a count of ten or more. The chain uses TRBV5-1 and TRBJ2-1; D is unresolved. Germline V gives CDR1 SGHRS, CDR2 YFSETQ. The V gene lost 4 bases and the J gene lost 0 bases, with 11 bases spanning the gap. The CDR3 extends over 15 amino acids. As DNA, the CDR3 is TGCGCCAGCAGCCGAGCAAGAAGCTCCTACAATGAGCAGTTCTTC. Protein product: CASSRARSSYNEQFF.

The rearrangement joins TRBV23-1 to TRBJ1-1, with unresolved D. TRBV23-1 is sorted into the ORF group, with uncertain function. The CDR3 runs to 16 residues. V dropped 0 bases and J dropped 2 bases, with 13 bases sitting between them. The CDR3 here is CASSQSMPRGNTEAFF. The CDR3 DNA reads TGCGCCAGCAGTCAATCGATGCCCCGTGGAAACACTGAAGCTTTCTTT.

This clonotype was picked up many times. The rearrangement joins TRBV6-5 to TRBJ2-7; TRBD1 is a possible D gene (6 bases). The CDR3 loop spans 16 amino acids. Germline V lookup: CDR1 MNHEY, CDR2 SVGAGI. Trimming cost V 5 bases and J 6 bases, with 23 bases left between them. Here the CDR3 DNA reads TGTGCCAGCAGTACCTCGGTTGTGGACAGACGTTTCGAGCAGTACTTC. This sequence encodes CASSTSVVDRRFEQYF.

This clonotype has ten or more counts. The chain combines TRBV6-5 with TRBJ2-1; D is undetermined. Trimming removed 4 bases at V and 2 bases at J, with 9 bases between. This CDR3 spans 14 amino acids. Germline values: CDR1 MNHEY, CDR2 SVGAGI. The CDR3: CASSLRSAYNEQFF. In nucleotides, the CDR3 is TGTGCCAGCAGTTTACGGAGTGCCTACAATGAGCAGTTCTTC.